The sequence of this T cell receptor (beta chain) was determined in a study of cytomegalovirus exposure and HLA in healthy donors. The study, taken as a whole, reports: The study recorded some 160 TCR beta chains that were cytomegalovirus-associated. V- and J-gene trimming in TCR beta was tied to a missense DCLRE1C variant by an analysis performed later. The study carried out a later analysis of TCR beta sequences. It associated 15,000 to 20,000 of them with specific HLA alleles at a false discovery rate of 0.05.

Concerning this clone itself: Antigen unknown.

The trim removed 2 bases at V and 1 base at J, leaving 2 bases unmatched. In germline, CDR1 is LNHNV, CDR2 YYDKDF (reference sequence). CDR3 length: 16 residues. 13 Jbeta primers and 60 Vbeta primers were used for the PCR. Generated by immunoSEQ multiplex PCR, the TCRdb table keeps only in-frame clones and is missing some. The sample includes 200,000 or so clones, roughly 77% of them seen just once. Sequenced input: PBMCs. The gene calls are TRBV15 and TRBJ2-5; TRBD2 aligns across 12 bases. The TCR sequence derives from a male donor in good health and CMV-seropositive. The CDR3 loop is CATSRPTSGGQETQYF. The CDR3, as DNA: TGTGCCACCAGCAGACCGACTAGCGGGGGCCAAGAGACCCAGTACTTC. The full variable domain, its missing parts supplied by reference TRBV15 and TRBJ2-5, is DAMVIQNPRYQVTQFGKPVTLSCSQTLNHNVMYWYQQKSSQAPKLLFHYYDKDFNNEADTPDNFQSRRPNTSFCFLDIRSPGLGDTAMYLCATSRPTSGGQETQYFGPGTRLLVL.